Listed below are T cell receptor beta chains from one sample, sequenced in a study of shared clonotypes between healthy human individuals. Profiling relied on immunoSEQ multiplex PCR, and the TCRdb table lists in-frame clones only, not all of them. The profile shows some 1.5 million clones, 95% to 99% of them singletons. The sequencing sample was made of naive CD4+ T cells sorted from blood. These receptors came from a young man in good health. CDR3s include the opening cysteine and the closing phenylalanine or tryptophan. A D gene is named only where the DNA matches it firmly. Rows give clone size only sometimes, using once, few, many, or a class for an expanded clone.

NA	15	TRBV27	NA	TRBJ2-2	TGTGCCAGCAGCCAGGGTAGGGGGGGCACCGGGGAGCTGTTTTTT	CASSQGRGGTGELFF
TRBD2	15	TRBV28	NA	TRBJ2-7	TGTGCCAGCAGTAAACCGGGACTAGCGGGAGACGAGCAGTACTTC	CASSKPGLAGDEQYF
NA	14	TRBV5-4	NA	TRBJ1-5	TGTGCCAGCAGCTTGTCAGGTCAGAATCAGCCCCAGCATTTT	CASSLSGQNQPQHF
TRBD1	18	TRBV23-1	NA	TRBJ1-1	TGCGCCAGCAGTCAATCCACCTTTAAAGACAGGGGGCGAACTGAAGCTTTCTTT	CASSQSTFKDRGRTEAFF
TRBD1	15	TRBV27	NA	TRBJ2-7	TGTGCCAGCAGCACGGGACAGGGGCGAACCTACGAGCAGTACTTC	CASSTGQGRTYEQYF
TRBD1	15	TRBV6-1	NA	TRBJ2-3	TGTGCCAGCAGTCTTCAGGGGGCGCGGACAGATACGCAGTATTTT	CASSLQGARTDTQYF
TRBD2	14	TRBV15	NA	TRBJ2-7	TGTGCCACCAGGTATAGCGGGACCCACTACGAGCAGTACTTC	CATRYSGTHYEQYF
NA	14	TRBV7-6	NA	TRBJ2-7	TGTGCCAGCAGCTTAGCGGGAGTGGTACACGAGCAGTACTTC	CASSLAGVVHEQYF
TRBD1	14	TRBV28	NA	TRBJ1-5	TGTGCCAGCAGTTCGGGACAGGGTAATCAGCCCCAGCATTTT	CASSSGQGNQPQHF
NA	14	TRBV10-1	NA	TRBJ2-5	TGCGCCAGCTCCATCGAACAGGGCCAAGAGACCCAGTACTTC	CASSIEQGQETQYF
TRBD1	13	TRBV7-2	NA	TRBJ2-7	TGTGCCAGCAGCTGGGACAGCCGGACCGAGCAGTACTTC	CASSWDSRTEQYF
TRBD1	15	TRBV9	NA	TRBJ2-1	TGTGCCAGCAGCATCCGGACAGGAATCTACAATGAGCAGTTCTTC	CASSIRTGIYNEQFF
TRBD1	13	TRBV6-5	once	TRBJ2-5	TGTGCCAGCAGGGGGACAGCGCAAGAGACCCAGTACTTC	CASRGTAQETQYF
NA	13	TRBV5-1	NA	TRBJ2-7	TGCGCCAGCAGCTTGGAAACAGCCTACGAGCAGTACTTC	CASSLETAYEQYF
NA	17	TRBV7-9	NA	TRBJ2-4	TGTGCCAGCAGCTTAGACAGGGCCCCCTTAGCCAAAAACATTCAGTACTTC	CASSLDRAPLAKNIQYF
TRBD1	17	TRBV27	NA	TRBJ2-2	TGTGCCAGCAGCCTTACCCGACAGGGGATAAACACCGGGGAGCTGTTTTTT	CASSLTRQGINTGELFF
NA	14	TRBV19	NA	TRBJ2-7	TGTGCCAGTAGTATAGGTTGGCAGACCTACGAGCAGTACTTC	CASSIGWQTYEQYF
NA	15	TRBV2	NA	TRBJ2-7	TGTGCCAGCAGTACAGGAGGGACAGAGGTTTACGAGCAGTACTTC	CASSTGGTEVYEQYF
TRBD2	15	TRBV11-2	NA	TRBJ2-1	TGTGCCAGCAGCTTAGTAGCGGGAGGCTACAATGAGCAGTTCTTC	CASSLVAGGYNEQFF
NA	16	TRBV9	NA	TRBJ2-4	TGTGCCAGCAGCGTAGCAACAGGGAGGGCGGGGAACATTCAGTACTTC	CASSVATGRAGNIQYF
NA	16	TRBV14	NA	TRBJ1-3	TGTGCCAGCAGCCAATCATCCGGGGTATCTGGAAACACCATATATTTT	CASSQSSGVSGNTIYF
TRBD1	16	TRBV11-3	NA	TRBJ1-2	TGTGCCAGCAGCTTAGCCTCCGGGACAGAGGTCTATGGCTACACCTTC	CASSLASGTEVYGYTF
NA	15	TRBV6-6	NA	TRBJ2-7	TGTGCCAGCAGTTACGAGAGTACCGGGACCTACGAGCAGTACTTC	CASSYESTGTYEQYF
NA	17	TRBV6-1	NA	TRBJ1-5	TGTGCCAGCAGTGCCTACGGAGGCAGGGTAGGCAATCAGCCCCAGCATTTT	CASSAYGGRVGNQPQHF
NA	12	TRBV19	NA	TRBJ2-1	TGTGCCAGTAGTAGAACTAGCTTTGGGCAGTTCTTC	CASSRTSFGQFF
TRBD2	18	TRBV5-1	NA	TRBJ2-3	TGCGCCAGCAGCTCGGGTGTCTCGGCTAGCGGGATGAAAGATACGCAGTATTTT	CASSSGVSASGMKDTQYF
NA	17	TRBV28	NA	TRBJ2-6	TGTGCCAGCAGCTGGGAGGCCAGCCTTTCTGGGGCCAACGTCCTGACTTTC	CASSWEASLSGANVLTF
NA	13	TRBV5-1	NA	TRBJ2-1	TGCGCCAGCAGCTTGCTGGGTGACAATGAGCAGTTCTTC	CASSLLGDNEQFF
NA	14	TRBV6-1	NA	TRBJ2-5	TGTGCCAGCAAGGGCAGTTTAGGTAAAGAGACCCAGTACTTC	CASKGSLGKETQYF
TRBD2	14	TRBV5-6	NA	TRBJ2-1	TGTGCCAGCAGACCCGGGACTAGCGGGACAGAGCAGTTCTTC	CASRPGTSGTEQFF
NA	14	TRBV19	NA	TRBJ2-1	TGTGCCAGTAGTCAGGGTCCGGTCTACAATGAGCAGTTCTTC	CASSQGPVYNEQFF
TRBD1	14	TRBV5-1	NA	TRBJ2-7	TGCGCCAGCAGTCGCCGGGACAGCTACTACGAGCAGTACTTC	CASSRRDSYYEQYF
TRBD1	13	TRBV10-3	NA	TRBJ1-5	TGTGCCATCAACGACAGGGCGAATCAGCCCCAGCATTTT	CAINDRANQPQHF
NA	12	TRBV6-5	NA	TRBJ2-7	TGTGCCAGCACGGGGATTTCCTACGAGCAGTACTTC	CASTGISYEQYF
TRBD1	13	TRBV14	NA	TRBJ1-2	TGTGCCAGCAGCCAAGCCCAACAGGGGGGCTACACCTTC	CASSQAQQGGYTF
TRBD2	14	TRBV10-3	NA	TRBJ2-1	TGTGCCATCAGTGATTCCCTAGCGGGAGATGAGCAGTTCTTC	CAISDSLAGDEQFF
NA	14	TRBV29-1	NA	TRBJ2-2	TGCAGCGTTGCCGTGGCAGTGGGGACCGGGGAGCTGTTTTTT	CSVAVAVGTGELFF
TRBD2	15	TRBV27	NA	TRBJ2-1	TGTGCCAGCAGTCTAGCGGGAGGGCCTTACAATGAGCAGTTCTTC	CASSLAGGPYNEQFF
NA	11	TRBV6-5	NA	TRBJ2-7	TGTGCCAGCAGGGGAGTGAACGAGCAGTACTTC	CASRGVNEQYF
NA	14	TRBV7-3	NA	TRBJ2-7	TGTGCCAGCAGCCCCTACCACGGGCCGGGCGAGCAGTACTTC	CASSPYHGPGEQYF
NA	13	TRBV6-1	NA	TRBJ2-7	TGTGCCAGTTCGGACTTGGCCCCCTACGAGCAGTACTTC	CASSDLAPYEQYF
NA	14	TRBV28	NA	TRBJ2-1	TGTGCCAGCACCCTGGACCAATCTCGCAATGAGCAGTTCTTC	CASTLDQSRNEQFF
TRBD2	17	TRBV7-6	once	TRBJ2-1	TGTGCCAGCAGCTTAGCCGTAGCGGGAGATTCCTACAATGAGCAGTTCTTC	CASSLAVAGDSYNEQFF
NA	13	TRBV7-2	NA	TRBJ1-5	TGTGCCAGCAGCCTCCCGTGGGGTCAGCCCCAGCATTTT	CASSLPWGQPQHF
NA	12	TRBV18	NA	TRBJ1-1	TGTGCCAGCTCACCACCGGGTGGAGAAGCTTTCTTT	CASSPPGGEAFF
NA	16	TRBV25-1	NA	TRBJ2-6	TGTGCCAGCAGTGACCGGCGAGGGTCTGGGGCCAACGTCCTGACTTTC	CASSDRRGSGANVLTF